Below are 9 T cell receptor beta chains sequenced from a single sample in a study of OX40 agonist ivuxolimab in advanced cancers. The assay was immunoSEQ multiplex PCR, and TCRdb's table has in-frame clones only and misses some. Among about 73,000 clones, approximately 92% were seen once, and the ten largest hold around 0.51%. Material: CD4+ or CD8+ T cells sorted from blood, obtained in a trial of the OX40 agonist ivuxolimab. The origin of the receptors is an adult with an advanced solid tumor such as melanoma, head and neck, liver or kidney cancer.

The chain joins TRBV2 to TRBJ2-3; D is unclear. This CDR3 comprises 12 residues. V was cut by 8 bases and J by 4 bases, with 10 bases left in between. Germline values: CDR1 SNHLY, CDR2 FYNNEI. Here the CDR3 reads CASFWLADTQYF. In nucleotides, the CDR3 is TGTGCCAGCTTTTGGCTAGCAGATACGCAGTATTTT.

This clone was counted between two and nine times. The gene calls are TRBV25-1 and TRBJ1-5; the D is unclear. The ends were cut back, 0 bases at V and 10 bases at J, with 10 bases in the middle. The length of the CDR3 is 13 residues. Germline CDR1 and CDR2: MGHDK and SYGVNS. The CDR3 nucleotides are TGTGCCAGCAGTGAATACACGGATTCCCCCCAGCATTTT. Protein: CASSEYTDSPQHF.

This chain joins TRBV13 and TRBJ2-7, with D possibly being TRBD1 or TRBD2 (6 bases each). The ends were cut back, 5 bases at V and 8 bases at J, with 16 bases in the middle. The CDR3 contains 13 residues. CDR1 is PRHDT and CDR2 is FYEKMQ in the germline V gene (reference sequence). The DNA for the CDR3 is TGTGCCAGCAGCCCTGGACGGGGGCTGCAGCAGTACTTC. Its protein product is CASSPGRGLQQYF.

The chain combines TRBV7-2 with TRBJ2-3; D is unresolved. The CDR3 is 12 residues long. The germline V gene encodes CDR1 SGHTA and CDR2 FQGNSA. The V and J ends lost 5 bases and 2 bases respectively, with 5 bases between them. The CDR3 spells CASSPHTDTQYF. CDR3 nucleotides: TGTGCCAGCAGCCCCCACACAGATACGCAGTATTTT.

The chain carries TRBV4-3 and TRBJ1-3; D is unclear. The CDR3 runs 17 residues. Germline values: CDR1 LGHNA, CDR2 YSLEER. Trimming stripped 4 bases from V and 1 base from J, with 17 bases between. In DNA, the CDR3 is TGCGCCAGCAGCCGAGAACGTCCGGGAAGGTCTGGAAACACCATATATTTT. It yields the protein CASSRERPGRSGNTIYF.

This chain connects TRBV27 to TRBJ2-5; tentatively, D is TRBD1 (5 bases). The CDR3 is 15 residues long. Germline lookup yields CDR1 MNHEY and CDR2 SMNVEV (reference sequence). V lost 2 bases to trimming and J lost 6 bases, with 16 bases between them. CDR3 sequence (DNA): TGTGCCAGCAGTTTAACACCCCGAAGGGGCCAGACCCAGTACTTC. Translated, it gives CASSLTPRRGQTQYF.

The chain joins TRBV6-6 to TRBJ2-1, with D uncertain. V lost 7 bases and J lost 1, with 14 bases in between. CDR3 length: 15 residues. Germline-derived CDR1 and CDR2 are MNHNY and SVGAGI (reference sequence). In DNA, the CDR3 is TGTGCCAGCACTACTTCAGAAGTTTCCTACAATGAGCAGTTCTTC. Amino acid sequence: CASTTSEVSYNEQFF.

As DNA, the CDR3 is TGTGCCAGTATGCGGGGCAGGGGCAACGAGCAGTTCTTC. Translation: CASMRGRGNEQFF. This chain uses TRBV19 with TRBJ2-1; D could derive from TRBD1 or TRBD2 (6 bases each). The CDR3 length is 13 residues. Between the trimmed V and J ends, which lost 7 bases and 10 bases, there was a span of 17 bases. Germline values: CDR1 LNHDA, CDR2 SQIVND (reference sequence).

This clone was counted between two and nine times. The CDR3 loop is CAFLRQGSYNEQFF. For the CDR3, the DNA is TGTGCCTTCCTTCGACAGGGCTCCTACAATGAGCAGTTCTTC. The rearrangement uses TRBV30 and TRBJ2-1; 7 positions agree with TRBD1. After removal of 7 bases from V and 0 bases from J, the junction contained 6 bases not matched to a gene. Germline CDR1 is GTSNPN and CDR2 is SVGIG (reference sequence). The CDR3 has 14 amino acids. The variable domain in full, with the rest retrieved from reference TRBV30 and TRBJ2-1, is SQTIHQWPATLVQPVGSPLSLECTVEGTSNPNLYWYRQAAGRGLQLLFYSVGIGQISSEVPQNLSASRPQDRQFILSSKKLLLSDSGFYLCAFLRQGSYNEQFFGPGTRLTVL.